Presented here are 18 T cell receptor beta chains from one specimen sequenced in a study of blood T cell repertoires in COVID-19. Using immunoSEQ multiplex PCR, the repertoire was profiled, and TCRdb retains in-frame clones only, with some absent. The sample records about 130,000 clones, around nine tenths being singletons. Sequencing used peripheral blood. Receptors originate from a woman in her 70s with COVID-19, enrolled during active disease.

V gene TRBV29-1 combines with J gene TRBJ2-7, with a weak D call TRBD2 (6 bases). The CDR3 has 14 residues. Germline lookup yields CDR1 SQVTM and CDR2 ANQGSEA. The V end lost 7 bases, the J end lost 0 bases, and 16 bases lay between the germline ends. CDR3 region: CSGGRGSDSYEQYF. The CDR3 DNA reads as TGCAGCGGCGGACGGGGGTCCGACTCCTACGAGCAGTACTTC.

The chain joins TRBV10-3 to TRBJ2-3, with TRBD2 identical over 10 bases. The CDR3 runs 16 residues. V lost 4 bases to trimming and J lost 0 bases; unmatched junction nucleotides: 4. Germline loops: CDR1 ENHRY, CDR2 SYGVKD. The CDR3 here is CAISGSGGQSTDTQYF. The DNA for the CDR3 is TGTGCCATCAGTGGTAGCGGGGGGCAGAGCACAGATACGCAGTATTTT.

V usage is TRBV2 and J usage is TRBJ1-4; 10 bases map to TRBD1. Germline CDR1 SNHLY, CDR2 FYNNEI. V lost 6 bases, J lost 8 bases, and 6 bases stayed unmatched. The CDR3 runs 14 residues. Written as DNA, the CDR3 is TGTGCCAGCAGGGCCGGGACAGGGGACGAAAAACTGTTTTTT. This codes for CASRAGTGDEKLFF.

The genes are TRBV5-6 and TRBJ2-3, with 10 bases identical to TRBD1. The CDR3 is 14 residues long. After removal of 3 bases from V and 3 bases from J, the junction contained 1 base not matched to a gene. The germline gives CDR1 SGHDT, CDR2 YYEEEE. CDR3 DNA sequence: TGTGCCAGCAGCTGGGACAGGGGTACAGATACGCAGTATTTT. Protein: CASSWDRGTDTQYF.

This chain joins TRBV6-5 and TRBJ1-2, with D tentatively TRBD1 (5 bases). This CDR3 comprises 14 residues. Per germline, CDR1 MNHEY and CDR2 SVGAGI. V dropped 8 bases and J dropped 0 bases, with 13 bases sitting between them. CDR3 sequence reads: CASGGGIANYGYTF. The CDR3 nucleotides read TGTGCCAGCGGCGGGGGGATAGCTAACTATGGCTACACCTTC.

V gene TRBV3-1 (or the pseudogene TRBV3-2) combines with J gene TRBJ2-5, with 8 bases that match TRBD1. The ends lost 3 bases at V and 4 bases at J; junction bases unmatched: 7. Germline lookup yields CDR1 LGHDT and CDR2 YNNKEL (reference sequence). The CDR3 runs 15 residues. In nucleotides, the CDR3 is TGTGCCAGCAGCCACGCAGGGGGCGTGGGAGAGACCCAGTACTTC. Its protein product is CASSHAGGVGETQYF.

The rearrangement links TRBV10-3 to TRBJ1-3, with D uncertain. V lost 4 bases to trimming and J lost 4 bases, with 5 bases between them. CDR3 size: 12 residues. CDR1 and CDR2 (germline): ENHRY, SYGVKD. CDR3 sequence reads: CAISVLGNTIYF. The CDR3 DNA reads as TGTGCCATCAGTGTGTTAGGAAACACCATATATTTT.

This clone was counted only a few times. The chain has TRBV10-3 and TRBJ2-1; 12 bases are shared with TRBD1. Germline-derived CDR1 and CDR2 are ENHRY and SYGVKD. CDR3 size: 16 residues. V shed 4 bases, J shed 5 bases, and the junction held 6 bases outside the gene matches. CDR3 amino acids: CAISGGTGGPHNEQFF. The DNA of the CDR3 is TGTGCCATCAGTGGAGGGACAGGGGGCCCCCACAATGAGCAGTTCTTC.

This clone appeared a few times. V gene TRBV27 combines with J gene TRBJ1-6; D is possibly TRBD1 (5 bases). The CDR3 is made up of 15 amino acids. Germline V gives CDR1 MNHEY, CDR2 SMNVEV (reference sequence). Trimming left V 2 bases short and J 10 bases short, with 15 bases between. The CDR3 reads CASSLGTRGGSPLHF. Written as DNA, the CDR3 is TGTGCCAGCAGTTTAGGGACGCGCGGAGGGTCACCCCTCCACTTT.

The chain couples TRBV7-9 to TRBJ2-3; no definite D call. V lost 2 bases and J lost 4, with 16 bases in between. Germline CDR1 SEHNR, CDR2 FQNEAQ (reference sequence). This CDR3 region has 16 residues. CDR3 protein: CASSLRSRTGPDTQYF. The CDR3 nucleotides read TGTGCCAGCAGCTTAAGGTCGCGCACGGGTCCAGATACGCAGTATTTT.

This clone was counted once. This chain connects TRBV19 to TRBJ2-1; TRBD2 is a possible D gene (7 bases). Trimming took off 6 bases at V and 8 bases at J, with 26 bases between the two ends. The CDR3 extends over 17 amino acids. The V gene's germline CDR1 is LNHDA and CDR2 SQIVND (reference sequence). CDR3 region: CASSLRGAGAAFDEQFF. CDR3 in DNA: TGTGCCAGTAGCCTTCGTGGCGCGGGGGCGGCCTTCGATGAGCAGTTCTTC.

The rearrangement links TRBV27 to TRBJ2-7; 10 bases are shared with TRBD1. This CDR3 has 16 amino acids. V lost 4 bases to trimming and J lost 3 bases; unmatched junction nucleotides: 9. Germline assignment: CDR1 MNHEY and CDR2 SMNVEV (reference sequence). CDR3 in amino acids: CASSYSGTGEVYEQYF. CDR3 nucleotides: TGTGCCAGCAGTTACTCCGGGACAGGGGAGGTCTACGAGCAGTACTTC.

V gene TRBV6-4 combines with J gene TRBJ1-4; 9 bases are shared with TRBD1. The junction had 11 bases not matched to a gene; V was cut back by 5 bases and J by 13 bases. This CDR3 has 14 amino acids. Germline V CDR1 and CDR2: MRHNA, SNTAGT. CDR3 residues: CASSPTLGQGPLFF. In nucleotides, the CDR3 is TGTGCCAGCAGTCCGACCCTAGGACAGGGGCCACTGTTTTTT.

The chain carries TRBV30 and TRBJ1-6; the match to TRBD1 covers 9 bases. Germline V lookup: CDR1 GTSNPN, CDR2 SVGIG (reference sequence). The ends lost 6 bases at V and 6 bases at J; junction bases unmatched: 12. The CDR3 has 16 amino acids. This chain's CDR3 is CACQTNRGRSNSPLHF. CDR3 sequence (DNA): TGTGCCTGCCAAACTAACAGGGGGCGTAGTAATTCACCCCTCCACTTT.

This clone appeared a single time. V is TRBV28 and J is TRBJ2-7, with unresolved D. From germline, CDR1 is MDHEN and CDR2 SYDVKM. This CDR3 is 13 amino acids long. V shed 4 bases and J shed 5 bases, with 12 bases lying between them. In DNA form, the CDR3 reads TGTGCCAGCAGTTCGAGCCCGCCGGACGAGCAGTACTTC. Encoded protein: CASSSSPPDEQYF. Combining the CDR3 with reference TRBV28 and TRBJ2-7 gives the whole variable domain DVKVTQSSRYLVKRTGEKVFLECVQDMDHENMFWYRQDPGLGLRLIYFSYDVKMKEKGDIPEGYSVSREKKERFSLILESASTNQTSMYLCASSSSPPDEQYFGPGTRLTVT.

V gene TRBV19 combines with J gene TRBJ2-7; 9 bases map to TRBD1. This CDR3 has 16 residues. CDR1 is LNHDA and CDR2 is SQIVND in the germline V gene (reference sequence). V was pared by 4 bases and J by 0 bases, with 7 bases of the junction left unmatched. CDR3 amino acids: CASSSRTGASSYEQYF. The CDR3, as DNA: TGTGCCAGTAGTAGCCGGACAGGGGCAAGCTCCTACGAGCAGTACTTC.

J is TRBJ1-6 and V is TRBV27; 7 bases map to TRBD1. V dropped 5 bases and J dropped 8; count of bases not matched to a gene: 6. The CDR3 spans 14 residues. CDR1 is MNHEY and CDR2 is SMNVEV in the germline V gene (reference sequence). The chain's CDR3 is CASSPQGDYSPLHF. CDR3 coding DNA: TGTGCCAGCAGTCCTCAGGGGGATTATTCACCCCTCCACTTT.

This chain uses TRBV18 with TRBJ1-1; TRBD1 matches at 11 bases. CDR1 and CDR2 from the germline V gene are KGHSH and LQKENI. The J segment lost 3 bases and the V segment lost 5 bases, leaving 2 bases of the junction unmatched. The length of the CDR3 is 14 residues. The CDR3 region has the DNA TGTGCCAGCTCAGGACAGGGGGCCGACACTGAAGCTTTCTTT. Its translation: CASSGQGADTEAFF.